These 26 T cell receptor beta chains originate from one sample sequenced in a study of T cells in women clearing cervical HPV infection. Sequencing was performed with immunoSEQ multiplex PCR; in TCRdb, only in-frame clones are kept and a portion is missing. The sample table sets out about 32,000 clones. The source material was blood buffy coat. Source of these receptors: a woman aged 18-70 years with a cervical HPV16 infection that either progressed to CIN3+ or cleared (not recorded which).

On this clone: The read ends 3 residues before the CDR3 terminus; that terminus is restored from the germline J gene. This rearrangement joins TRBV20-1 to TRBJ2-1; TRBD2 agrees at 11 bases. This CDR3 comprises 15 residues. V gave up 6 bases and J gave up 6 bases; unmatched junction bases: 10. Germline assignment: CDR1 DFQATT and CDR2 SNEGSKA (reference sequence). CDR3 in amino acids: CSASPTSGSGNEQFF. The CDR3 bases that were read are TGCAGTGCAAGCCCTACTAGCGGGAGCGGCAATGAG.

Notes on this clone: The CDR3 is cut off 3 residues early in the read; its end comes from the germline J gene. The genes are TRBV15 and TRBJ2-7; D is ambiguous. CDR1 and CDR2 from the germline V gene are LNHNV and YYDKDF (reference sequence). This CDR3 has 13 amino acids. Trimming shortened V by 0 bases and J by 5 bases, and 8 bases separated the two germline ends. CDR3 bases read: TGTGCCACCAGCAGAGAGAGAGCAAACGAG. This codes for CATSRERANE. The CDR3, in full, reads CATSRERANEQYF. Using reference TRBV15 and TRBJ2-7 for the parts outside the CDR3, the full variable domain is DAMVIQNPRYQVTQFGKPVTLSCSQTLNHNVMYWYQQKSSQAPKLLFHYYDKDFNNEADTPDNFQSRRPNTSFCFLDIRSPGLGDTAMYLCATSRERANEQYFGPGTRLTVT.

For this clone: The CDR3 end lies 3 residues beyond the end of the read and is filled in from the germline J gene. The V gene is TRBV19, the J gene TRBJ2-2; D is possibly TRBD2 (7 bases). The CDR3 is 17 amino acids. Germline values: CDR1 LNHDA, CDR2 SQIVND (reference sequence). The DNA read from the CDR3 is TGTGCCAGTAGTCTAAGAGGGGGGGCCGCCTATAATTCACCG. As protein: CASSLRGGAAYNSP. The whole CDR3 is CASSLRGGAAYNSPLFF.

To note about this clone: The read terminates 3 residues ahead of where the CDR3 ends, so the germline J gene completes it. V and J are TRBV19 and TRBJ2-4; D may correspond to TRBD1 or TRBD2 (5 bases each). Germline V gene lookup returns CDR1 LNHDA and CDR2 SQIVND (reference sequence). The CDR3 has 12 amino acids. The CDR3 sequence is CASSISRGGQYF. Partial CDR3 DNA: TGTGCCAGTAGTATTTCGAGGGGCGGT.

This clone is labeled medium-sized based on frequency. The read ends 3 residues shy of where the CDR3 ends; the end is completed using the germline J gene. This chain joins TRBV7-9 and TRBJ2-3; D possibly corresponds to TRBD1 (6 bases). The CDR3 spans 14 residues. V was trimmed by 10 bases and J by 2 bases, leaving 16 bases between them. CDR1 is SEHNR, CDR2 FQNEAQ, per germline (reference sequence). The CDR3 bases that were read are TGTGCCATGCGAGGACAGTCTTTCACAGATACG. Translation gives CAMRGQSFTDT. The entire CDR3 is CAMRGQSFTDTQYF.

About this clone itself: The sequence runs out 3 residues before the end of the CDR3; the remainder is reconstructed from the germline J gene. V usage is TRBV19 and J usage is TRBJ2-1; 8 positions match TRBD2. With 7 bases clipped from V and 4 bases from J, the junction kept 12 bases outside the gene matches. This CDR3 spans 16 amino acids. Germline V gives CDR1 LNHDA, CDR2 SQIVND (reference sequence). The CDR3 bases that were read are TGTGCCAGTACCCCCGGGGGGGGCGCGCTATACAATGAG. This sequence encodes CASTPGGGALYNE. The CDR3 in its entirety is CASTPGGGALYNEQFF.

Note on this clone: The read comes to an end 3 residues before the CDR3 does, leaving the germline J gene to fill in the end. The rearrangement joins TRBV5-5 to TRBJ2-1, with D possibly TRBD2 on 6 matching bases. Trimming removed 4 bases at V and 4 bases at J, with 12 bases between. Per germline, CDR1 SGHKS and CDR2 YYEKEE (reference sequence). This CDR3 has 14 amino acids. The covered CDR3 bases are TGTGCCAGCAGCACGGGACTCCCATACAATGAG. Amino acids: CASSTGLPYNE. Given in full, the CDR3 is CASSTGLPYNEQFF. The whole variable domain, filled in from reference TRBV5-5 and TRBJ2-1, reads DAGVTQSPTHLIKTRGQQVTLRCSPISGHKSVSWYQQVLGQGPQFIFQYYEKEERGRGNFPDRFSARQFPNYSSELNVNALLLGDSALYLCASSTGLPYNEQFFGPGTRLTVL.

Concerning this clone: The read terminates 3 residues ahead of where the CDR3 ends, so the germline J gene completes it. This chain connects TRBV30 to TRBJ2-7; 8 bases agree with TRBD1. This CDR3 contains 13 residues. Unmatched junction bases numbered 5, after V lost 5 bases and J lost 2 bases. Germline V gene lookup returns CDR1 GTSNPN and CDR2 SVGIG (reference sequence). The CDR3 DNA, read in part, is TGTGCCTGGGAGGGACAGGCAACCTACGAG. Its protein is CAWEGQATYE. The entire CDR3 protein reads CAWEGQATYEQYF.

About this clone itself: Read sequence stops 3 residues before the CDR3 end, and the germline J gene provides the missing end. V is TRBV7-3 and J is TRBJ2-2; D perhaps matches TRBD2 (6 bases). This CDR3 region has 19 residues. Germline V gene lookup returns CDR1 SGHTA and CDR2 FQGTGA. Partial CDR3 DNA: TGTGCCAGCAGCTTAAGGGGTGGATGGGGAGGCTCTGGGGCCAACGTG. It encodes CASSLRGGWGGSGANV. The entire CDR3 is CASSLRGGWGGSGANVLFF.

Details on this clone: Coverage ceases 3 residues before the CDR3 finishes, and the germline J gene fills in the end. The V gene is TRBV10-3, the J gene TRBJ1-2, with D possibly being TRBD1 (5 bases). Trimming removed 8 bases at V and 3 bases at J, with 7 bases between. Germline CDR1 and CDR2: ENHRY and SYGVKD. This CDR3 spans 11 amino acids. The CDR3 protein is CAIGADYGYTF. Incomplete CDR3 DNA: TGTGCCATCGGGGCCGACTATGGC.

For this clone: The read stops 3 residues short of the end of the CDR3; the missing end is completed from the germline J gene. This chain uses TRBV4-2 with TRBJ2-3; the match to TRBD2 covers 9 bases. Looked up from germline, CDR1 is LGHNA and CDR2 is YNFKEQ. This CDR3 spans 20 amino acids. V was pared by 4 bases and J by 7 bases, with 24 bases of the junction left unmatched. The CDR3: CASSPQEGVAAGGRGNTQYF. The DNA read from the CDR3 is TGTGCCAGCAGCCCCCAAGAGGGGGTCGCGGCGGGAGGGCGGGGGAATACG.

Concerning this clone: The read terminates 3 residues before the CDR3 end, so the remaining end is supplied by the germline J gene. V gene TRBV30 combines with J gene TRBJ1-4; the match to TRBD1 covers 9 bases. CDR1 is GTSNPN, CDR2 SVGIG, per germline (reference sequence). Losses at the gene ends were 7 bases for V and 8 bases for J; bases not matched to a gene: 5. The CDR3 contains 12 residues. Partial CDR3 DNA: TGTGCCTCCCTACAGGGGGCAGAAAAA. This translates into CASLQGAEK. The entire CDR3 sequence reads CASLQGAEKLFF.

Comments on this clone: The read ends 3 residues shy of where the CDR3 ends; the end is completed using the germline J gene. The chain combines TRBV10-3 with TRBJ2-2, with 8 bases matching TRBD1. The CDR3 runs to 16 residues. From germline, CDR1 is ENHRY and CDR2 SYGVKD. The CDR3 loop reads CAISESMGTGGEKLFF. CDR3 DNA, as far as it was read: TGTGCCATCAGTGAGTCGATGGGGACAGGAGGCGAAAAG.

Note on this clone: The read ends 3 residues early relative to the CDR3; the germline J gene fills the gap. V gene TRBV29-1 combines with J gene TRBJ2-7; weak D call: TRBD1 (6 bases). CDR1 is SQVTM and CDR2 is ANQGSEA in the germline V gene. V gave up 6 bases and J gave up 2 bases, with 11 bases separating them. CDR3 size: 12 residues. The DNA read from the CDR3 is TGCAGCGTGAAGACAGGCCCCTACGAG. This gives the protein CSVKTGPYE. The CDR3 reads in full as CSVKTGPYEQYF.

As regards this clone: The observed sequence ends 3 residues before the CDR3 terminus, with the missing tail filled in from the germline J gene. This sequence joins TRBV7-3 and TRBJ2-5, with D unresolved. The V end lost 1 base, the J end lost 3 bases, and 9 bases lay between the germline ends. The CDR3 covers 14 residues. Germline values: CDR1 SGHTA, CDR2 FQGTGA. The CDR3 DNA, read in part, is TGTGCCAGCAGCTTAATAGGCCGGGAAGAGACC. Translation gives CASSLIGREET. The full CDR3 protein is CASSLIGREETQYF.

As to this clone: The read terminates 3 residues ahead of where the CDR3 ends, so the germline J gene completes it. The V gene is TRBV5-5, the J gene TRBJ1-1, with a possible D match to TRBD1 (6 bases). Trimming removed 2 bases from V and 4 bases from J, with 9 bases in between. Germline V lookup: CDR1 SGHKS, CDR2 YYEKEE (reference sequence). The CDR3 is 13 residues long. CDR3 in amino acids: CASSLSRGTEAFF. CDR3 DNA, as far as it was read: TGTGCCAGCAGCTTAAGCAGGGGCACTGAA.

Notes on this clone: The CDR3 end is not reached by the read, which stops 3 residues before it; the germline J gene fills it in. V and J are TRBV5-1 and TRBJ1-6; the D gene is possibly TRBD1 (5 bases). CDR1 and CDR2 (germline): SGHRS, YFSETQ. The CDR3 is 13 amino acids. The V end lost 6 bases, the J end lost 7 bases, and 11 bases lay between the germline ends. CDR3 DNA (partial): TGCGCCAGCAACGATGGGGGGAATTCACCC. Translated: CASNDGGNSP. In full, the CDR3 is CASNDGGNSPLHF.

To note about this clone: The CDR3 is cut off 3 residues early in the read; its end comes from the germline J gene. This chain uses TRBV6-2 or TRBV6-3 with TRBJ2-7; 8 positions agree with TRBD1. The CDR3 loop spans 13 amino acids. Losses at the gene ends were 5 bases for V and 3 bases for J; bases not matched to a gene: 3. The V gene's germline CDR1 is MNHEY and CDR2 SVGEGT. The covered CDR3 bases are TGTGCCAGCAGTAAGGACAGGGTCTACGAG. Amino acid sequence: CASSKDRVYE. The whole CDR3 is CASSKDRVYEQYF.

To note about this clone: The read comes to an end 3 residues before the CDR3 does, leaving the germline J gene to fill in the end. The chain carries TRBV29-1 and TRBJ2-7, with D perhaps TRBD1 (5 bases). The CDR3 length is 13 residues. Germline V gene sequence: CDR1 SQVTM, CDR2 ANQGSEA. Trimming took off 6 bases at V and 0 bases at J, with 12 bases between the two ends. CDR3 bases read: TGCAGCGTCTCGACAGTCCTCTCCTACGAG. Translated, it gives CSVSTVLSYE. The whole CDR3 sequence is CSVSTVLSYEQYF.

CDR3 in amino acids: CASSYGSGNTIYF. The sequenced part of the CDR3 DNA is TGTGCCAGCTCATACGGCTCTGGAAACACC. This rearrangement joins TRBV18 to TRBJ1-3, with unresolved D. The DNA ends 3 residues before the CDR3 does, and the rest of the CDR3 is filled in from the germline J gene. Trimming removed 5 bases at V and 0 bases at J, with 5 bases between. CDR3 size: 13 residues. The germline CDR1 and CDR2 sequences are KGHSH and LQKENI.

Partial CDR3 DNA: TGTGCCAGTAGTACAAGACTAGCTAGTCAAGAGACC. Its translation: CASSTRLASQET. In full, the CDR3 is CASSTRLASQETQYF. This chain connects TRBV19 to TRBJ2-5; 7 bases are a match to TRBD2. The read stops 3 residues short of the end of the CDR3; the missing end is completed from the germline J gene. Germline V gene lookup returns CDR1 LNHDA and CDR2 SQIVND (reference sequence). The CDR3 runs 15 residues. The trim removed 4 bases at V and 2 bases at J, leaving 7 bases unmatched. The full variable domain, in which reference TRBV19 and TRBJ2-5 provide the parts outside the CDR3, is DGGITQSPKYLFRKEGQNVTLSCEQNLNHDAMYWYRQDPGQGLRLIYYSQIVNDFQKGDIAEGYSVSREKKESFPLTVTSAQKNPTAFYLCASSTRLASQETQYFGPGTRLLVL.

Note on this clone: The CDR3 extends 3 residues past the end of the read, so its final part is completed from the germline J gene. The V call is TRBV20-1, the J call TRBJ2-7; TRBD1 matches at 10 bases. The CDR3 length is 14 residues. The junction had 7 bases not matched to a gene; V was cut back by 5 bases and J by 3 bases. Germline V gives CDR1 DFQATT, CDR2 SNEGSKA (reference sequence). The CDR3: CSALERDRGYEQYF. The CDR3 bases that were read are TGCAGTGCTTTGGAGCGGGACAGGGGCTACGAG.

This CDR3 is CASSLEGLNEQYF. The CDR3 bases that were read are TGTGCCAGCAGCTTAGAAGGGCTAAACGAG. The rearrangement joins TRBV7-3 to TRBJ2-7; no clear D gene. The missing CDR3 end, 3 residues past where the read stops, is filled in from the germline J gene. V shed 2 bases and J shed 5 bases, with 10 bases lying between them. In germline, CDR1 is SGHTA, CDR2 FQGTGA. The CDR3 runs to 13 residues. The full variable domain, completed using reference TRBV7-3 and TRBJ2-7, is GAGVSQTPSNKVTEKGKYVELRCDPISGHTALYWYRQSLGQGPEFLIYFQGTGAADDSGLPNDRFFAVRPEGSVSTLKIQRTERGDSAVYLCASSLEGLNEQYFGPGTRLTVT.

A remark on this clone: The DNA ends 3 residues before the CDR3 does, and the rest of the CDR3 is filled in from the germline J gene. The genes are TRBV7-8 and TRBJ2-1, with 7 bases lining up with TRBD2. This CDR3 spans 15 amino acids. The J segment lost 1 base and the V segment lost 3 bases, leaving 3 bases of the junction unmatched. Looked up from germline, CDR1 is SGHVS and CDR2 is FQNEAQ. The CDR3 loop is CASSLREGSYNEQFF. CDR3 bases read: TGTGCCAGCAGCTTGAGGGAGGGGTCCTACAATGAG.

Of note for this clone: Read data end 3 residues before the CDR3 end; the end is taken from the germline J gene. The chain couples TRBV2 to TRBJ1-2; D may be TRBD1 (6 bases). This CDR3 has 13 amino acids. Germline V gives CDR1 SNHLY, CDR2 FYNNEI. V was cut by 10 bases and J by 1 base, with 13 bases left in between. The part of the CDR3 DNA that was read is TGTGCCACCTCGACAGGCCTTAACTATGGC. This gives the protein CATSTGLNYG. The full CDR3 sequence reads CATSTGLNYGYTF. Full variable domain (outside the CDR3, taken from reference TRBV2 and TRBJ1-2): EPEVTQTPSHQVTQMGQEVILRCVPISNHLYFYWYRQILGQKVEFLVSFYNNEISEKSEIFDDQFSVERPDGSNFTLKIRSTKLEDSAMYFCATSTGLNYGYTFGSGTRLTVV.

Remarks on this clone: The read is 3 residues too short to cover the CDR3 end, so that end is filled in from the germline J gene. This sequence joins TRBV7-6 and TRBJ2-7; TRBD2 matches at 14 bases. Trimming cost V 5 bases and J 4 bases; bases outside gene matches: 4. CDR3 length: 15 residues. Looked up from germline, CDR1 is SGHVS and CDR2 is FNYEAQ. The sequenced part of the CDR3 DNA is TGTGCCAGCAGCCCCCGACTAGCGGGAGGGTACGAG. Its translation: CASSPRLAGGYE. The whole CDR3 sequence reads CASSPRLAGGYEQYF.